This entry lists 18 T cell receptor beta chains sequenced from one sample in a study of T-cell reconstitution after alpha-beta-depleted transplantation in children. Library preparation (for TCRbeta) was performed with unique molecular identifiers. TCRdb independently ran MiXCR on the PCR reads; one entry per CDR3 protein. The sample lists around 300,000 distinct CDR3 sequences, about a quarter seen once, with about 10% in the top ten. This specimen consisted of PBMCs, mostly from graft donor cells, obtained 180 days after TCRalphabeta/CD19-depleted stem cell transplant. Receptors were obtained from a male patient between 10 and 17 years old who had a stem cell transplant for acute lymphoblastic leukemia, so the T cells may come from the graft donor.

The V call is TRBV3-1, the J call TRBJ2-5, with D unclear. Trimming left V 0 bases short and J 0 bases short, with 17 bases between. Per germline, CDR1 LGHDT and CDR2 YNNKEL (reference sequence). The CDR3 has 18 residues. CDR3 sequence: CASSQDHNRPTYQETQYF. CDR3 sequence (DNA): TGTGCCAGCAGCCAAGATCATAATAGACCAACGTACCAAGAGACCCAGTACTTC.

The chain links TRBV29-1 to TRBJ2-1; TRBD2 is a possible D gene (6 bases). Germline lookup yields CDR1 SQVTM and CDR2 ANQGSEA. The CDR3 is 12 amino acids. V was pared by 7 bases and J by 9 bases, with 16 bases between. The CDR3 region is CSAGGWGREQFF. The CDR3 nucleotides read TGCAGCGCTGGGGGGTGGGGACGTGAGCAGTTCTTC.

This clonotype was detected ten times or more. The chain has TRBV29-1 and TRBJ2-7; D might be TRBD1 (6 bases). This CDR3 is built from 13 residues. Germline CDR1 SQVTM, CDR2 ANQGSEA. Trimming stripped 4 bases from V and 2 bases from J, with 12 bases between. The chain's CDR3 is CSVARQAAYEQYF. The CDR3 region has the DNA TGCAGCGTTGCCAGACAGGCCGCCTACGAGCAGTACTTC.

At least ten counts were recorded for this clonotype. The rearrangement uses TRBV4-1 and TRBJ2-1; 10 bases fit TRBD2. V was pared by 4 bases and J by 7 bases, with 13 bases of the junction left unmatched. Germline CDR1 MGHRA, CDR2 YSYEKL. This CDR3 is built from 17 residues. CDR3 coding DNA: TGCGCCAGCAGCCGAGGGATGAGCGGGAGGGCCGTTAATGAGCAGTTCTTC. Amino acids: CASSRGMSGRAVNEQFF.

This clonotype was observed a handful of times. The chain has TRBV3-1 and TRBJ2-1, with 11 bases fitting TRBD2. CDR3 length: 17 residues. Losses at the gene ends were 1 base for V and 4 bases for J; bases not matched to a gene: 6. Germline V gives CDR1 LGHDT, CDR2 YNNKEL (reference sequence). The CDR3 coding sequence is TGTGCCAGCAGCCAAGGCGCGACTAGCGGGAATTACAATGAGCAGTTCTTC. This codes for CASSQGATSGNYNEQFF.

The chain couples TRBV7-8 to TRBJ1-6; a possible D gene is TRBD1 (5 bases). Trimming stripped 5 bases from V and 2 bases from J, with 13 bases between. Germline CDR1 reads SGHVS; CDR2 reads FQNEAQ. The CDR3 is 16 amino acids. CDR3 protein: CASSAQGRPYNSPLHF. The CDR3 nucleotides read TGTGCCAGCAGCGCCCAGGGAAGGCCCTATAATTCACCCCTCCACTTT.

About this clonotype itself: This sequence may be a read error, since a much larger clone differs from it by one base. The chain joins TRBV5-1 to TRBJ1-5; TRBD1 matches at 7 bases. Trimming at V came to 8 bases and at J to 2 bases, leaving 4 bases not matched to a gene. This CDR3 comprises 13 residues. CDR1 and CDR2 from the germline V gene are SGHRS and YFSETQ. CDR3 protein: CASATGGNQPQHF. The CDR3, as DNA: TGCGCCAGTGCCACAGGGGGCAATCAGCCCCAGCATTTT.

The chain has TRBV6-2 or TRBV6-3 and TRBJ2-2; D is perhaps TRBD1 (6 bases). Germline V gene lookup returns CDR1 MNHEY and CDR2 SVGEGT. V was trimmed by 5 bases and J by 5 bases, leaving 15 bases between them. The CDR3 has 15 residues. DNA for the CDR3: TGTGCCAGCAGTCGACGGTTAAGGGGGACCGGGGAGCTGTTTTTT. Translated, it gives CASSRRLRGTGELFF.

The CDR3 sequence: CASSRLQFTTGELFF. In nucleotides, the CDR3 is TGCGCCAGCAGCCGATTACAGTTTACCACCGGGGAGCTGTTTTTT. V and J are TRBV4-1 and TRBJ2-2; D unclear. Trimming pared 4 bases from V and 4 bases from J, leaving 13 bases between. Germline V gene data show CDR1 as MGHRA and CDR2 as YSYEKL. The CDR3 spans 15 residues.

This clonotype has at least ten counts. The V call is TRBV9, the J call TRBJ2-6, with TRBD2 matching over 7 bases. The trim removed 4 bases at V and 0 bases at J, leaving 4 bases unmatched. The CDR3 has 16 amino acids. The germline V gene has CDR1 SGDLS and CDR2 YYNGEE. CDR3 sequence (DNA): TGTGCCAGCAGCTCCTGGGGGGGCTCTGGGGCCAACGTCCTGACTTTC. Its protein product is CASSSWGGSGANVLTF.

The chain employs TRBV24-1 and TRBJ2-7; no firm D call. V gave up 5 bases and J gave up 9 bases, with 22 bases separating them. Germline loops: CDR1 KGHDR, CDR2 SFDVKD. The CDR3 sequence is 15 residues long. Here the CDR3 reads CATSAMTWFYEWQYF. CDR3 sequence (DNA): TGTGCCACCAGTGCGATGACTTGGTTCTACGAGTGGCAGTACTTC.

This clonotype appeared many times. The rearrangement joins TRBV5-1 to TRBJ2-7, with 11 bases matching TRBD2. The CDR3 loop spans 15 amino acids. CDR1 is SGHRS, CDR2 YFSETQ, per germline. The ends lost 4 bases at V and 0 bases at J; junction bases unmatched: 3. CDR3 coding DNA: TGCGCCAGCAGCCGGACTAGCGGGTCCTCCTACGAGCAGTACTTC. It is translated as CASSRTSGSSYEQYF.

This CDR3 reads CASSFAEFQETQYF. The CDR3 DNA reads as TGTGCCAGCAGCTTTGCGGAGTTTCAAGAGACCCAGTACTTC. The V call is TRBV5-6, the J call TRBJ2-5; no clear D gene. Germline V lookup: CDR1 SGHDT, CDR2 YYEEEE. The CDR3 has 14 amino acids. The V end was cut by 2 bases, the J end by 2 bases, with 10 bases between.

This clonotype was observed a few times. This chain joins TRBV11-2 and TRBJ2-1, with TRBD2 as a possible D gene (5 bases). Per the germline V gene, CDR1 is SGHAT and CDR2 is FQNNGV. CDR3 length equals 15 residues. V was clipped by 6 bases and J by 5 bases, with 17 bases between them. The chain's CDR3 is CASRLWQRGHNEQFF. The CDR3 nucleotides are TGTGCCAGCAGACTGTGGCAGAGAGGGCACAATGAGCAGTTCTTC. The whole variable domain, remainder taken from reference TRBV11-2 and TRBJ2-1, is EAGVAQSPRYKIIEKRQSVAFWCNPISGHATLYWYQQILGQGPKLLIQFQNNGVVDDSQLPKDRFSAERLKGVDSTLKIQPAKLEDSAVYLCASRLWQRGHNEQFFGPGTRLTVL.

V is TRBV7-6 and J is TRBJ2-1, with D perhaps matching TRBD2 (6 bases). V dropped 7 bases and J dropped 5 bases, with 12 bases sitting between them. The CDR3 covers 13 residues. Germline assignment: CDR1 SGHVS and CDR2 FNYEAQ. CDR3 sequence reads: CASTSDLDNEQFF. The CDR3 DNA follows: TGTGCCAGCACTAGCGACCTTGACAATGAGCAGTTCTTC.

The table lists this clonotype with a few counts. The CDR3 region has the DNA TGTGCCAGCAGCCACACACATTATAGCAATCAGCCCCAGCATTTT. Protein: CASSHTHYSNQPQHF. This rearrangement joins TRBV7-8 to TRBJ1-5; D uncertain. The ends were cut back, 5 bases at V and 0 bases at J, with 11 bases in the middle. The CDR3 is 15 amino acids. Looked up from germline, CDR1 is SGHVS and CDR2 is FQNEAQ.

As to this clonotype: One end of the junction is discordant with germline, which a read error may explain. This chain uses TRBV24-1 with TRBJ2-1; D might be TRBD2 (6 bases). In germline, CDR1 is KGHDR, CDR2 SFDVKD. This CDR3 comprises 16 residues. The CDR3 DNA follows: TGTGCTACCAGTGATTCTCCCGGGAGATCCTACAATGAGCAGTTCTTC. Its translation is CATSDSPGRSYNEQFF.

This clonotype has just a few counts. The rearrangement uses TRBV12-3 or TRBV12-4 and TRBJ1-2; the D gene is possibly TRBD1 (5 bases). The CDR3 is made up of 14 amino acids. V dropped 5 bases and J dropped 3 bases, with 13 bases sitting between them. This CDR3 reads CASSPFRDHYGYTF. CDR3 nucleotide sequence: TGTGCCAGCAGTCCATTCAGGGACCACTATGGCTACACCTTC.